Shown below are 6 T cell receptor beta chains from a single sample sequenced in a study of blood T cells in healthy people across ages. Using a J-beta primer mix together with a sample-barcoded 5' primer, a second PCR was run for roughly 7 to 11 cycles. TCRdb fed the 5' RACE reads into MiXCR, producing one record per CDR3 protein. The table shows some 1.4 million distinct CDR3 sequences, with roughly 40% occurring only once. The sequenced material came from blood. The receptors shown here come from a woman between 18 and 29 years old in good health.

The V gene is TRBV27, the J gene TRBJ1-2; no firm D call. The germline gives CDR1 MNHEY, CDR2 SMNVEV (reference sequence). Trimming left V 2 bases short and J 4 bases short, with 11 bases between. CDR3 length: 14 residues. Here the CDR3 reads CASSLAGSFYGYTF. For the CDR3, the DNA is TGTGCCAGCAGTTTAGCCGGCTCTTTCTATGGCTACACCTTC.

CDR3 bases: TGTGCCAGCAGTTTAGCGACTGACTTAGCCAAAAACATTCAGTACTTC. Protein product: CASSLATDLAKNIQYF. The V and J genes are TRBV12-3 or TRBV12-4 and TRBJ2-4; D is unresolved. The V gene lost 0 bases and the J gene lost 0 bases, with 9 bases spanning the gap. This CDR3 comprises 16 residues.

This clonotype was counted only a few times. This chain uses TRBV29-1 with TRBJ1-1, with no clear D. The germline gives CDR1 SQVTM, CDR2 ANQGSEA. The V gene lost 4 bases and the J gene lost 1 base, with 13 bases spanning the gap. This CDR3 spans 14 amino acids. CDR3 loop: CSVVKYGGNTEAFF. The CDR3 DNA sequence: TGCAGCGTTGTTAAGTACGGCGGGAACACTGAAGCTTTCTTT.

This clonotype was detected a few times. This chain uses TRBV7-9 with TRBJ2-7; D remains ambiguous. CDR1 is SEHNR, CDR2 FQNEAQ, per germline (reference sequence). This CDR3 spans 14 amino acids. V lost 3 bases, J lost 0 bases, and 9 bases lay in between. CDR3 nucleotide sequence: TGTGCCAGCAGCTTCCCGCTGAGCTCCTACGAGCAGTACTTC. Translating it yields CASSFPLSSYEQYF.

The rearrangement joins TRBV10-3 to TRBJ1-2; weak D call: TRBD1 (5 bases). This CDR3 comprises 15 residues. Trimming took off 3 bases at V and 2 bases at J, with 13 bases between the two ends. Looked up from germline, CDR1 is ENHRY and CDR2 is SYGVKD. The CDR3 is CAISDIGEGNYGYTF. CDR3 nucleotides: TGTGCCATCAGTGATATAGGGGAGGGCAACTATGGCTACACCTTC.

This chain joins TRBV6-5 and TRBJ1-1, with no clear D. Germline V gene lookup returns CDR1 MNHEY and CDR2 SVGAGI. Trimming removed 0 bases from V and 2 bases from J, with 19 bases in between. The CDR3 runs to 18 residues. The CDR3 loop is CASSYSISSGDENTEAFF. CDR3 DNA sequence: TGTGCCAGCAGTTACTCGATATCCAGTGGGGATGAAAACACTGAAGCTTTCTTT.